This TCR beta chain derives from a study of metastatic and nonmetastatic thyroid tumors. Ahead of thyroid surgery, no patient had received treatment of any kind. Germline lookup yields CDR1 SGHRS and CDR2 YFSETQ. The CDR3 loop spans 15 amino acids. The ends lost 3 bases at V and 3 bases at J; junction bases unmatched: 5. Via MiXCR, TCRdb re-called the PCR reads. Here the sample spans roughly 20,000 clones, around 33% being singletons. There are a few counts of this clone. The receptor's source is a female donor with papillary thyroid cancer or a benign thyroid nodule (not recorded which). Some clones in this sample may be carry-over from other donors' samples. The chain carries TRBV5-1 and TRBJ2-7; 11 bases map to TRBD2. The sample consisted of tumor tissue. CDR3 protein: CASSSLAGVDYEQYF. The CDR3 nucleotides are TGCGCCAGCAGCTCACTAGCGGGAGTGGACTACGAGCAGTACTTC.